Sequencing of this T cell receptor (beta chain) was carried out in a study of response to subunit inactivated influenza vaccine. TCRdb passed the RT-PCR reads through MiXCR, listing each CDR3 protein once. The sample consists of about 540,000 distinct CDR3 sequences, under 30% of them appearing once. This CDR3 region has 15 residues. With 2 bases removed from V and 2 bases from J, the gap between germline ends came to 11 bases. Germline CDR1 is SGHTA and CDR2 is FQGTGA. These data were also reused for a study on T cells expressing NK-cell markers. In that study: The TCR beta cDNA came from 5'RACE template switching with UMIs.

The source was CD4+ T cells sorted from PBMCs, collected 11 to 12 days after vaccination. This TCR was sampled from a man over 45 who received an inactivated influenza vaccine. The rearrangement links TRBV7-3 to TRBJ2-3; no clear D gene. CDR3 in DNA: TGTGCCAGCAGCTTATCCGGCCTCGCCACAGATACGCAGTATTTT. Translation: CASSLSGLATDTQYF.